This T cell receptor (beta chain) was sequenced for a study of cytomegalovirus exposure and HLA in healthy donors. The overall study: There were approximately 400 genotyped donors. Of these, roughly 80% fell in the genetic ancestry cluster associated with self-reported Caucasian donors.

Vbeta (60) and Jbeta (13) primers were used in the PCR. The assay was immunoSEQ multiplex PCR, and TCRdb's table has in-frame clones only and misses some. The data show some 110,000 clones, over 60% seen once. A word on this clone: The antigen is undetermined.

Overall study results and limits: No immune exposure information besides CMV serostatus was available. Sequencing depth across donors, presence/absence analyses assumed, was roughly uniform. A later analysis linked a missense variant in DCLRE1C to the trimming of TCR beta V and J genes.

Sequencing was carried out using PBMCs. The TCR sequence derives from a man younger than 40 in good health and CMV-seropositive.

The CDR3: CASSPEEDYYGYTF. The DNA for the CDR3 is TGTGCCAGCAGTCCTGAAGAAGACTACTATGGCTACACCTTC. This chain connects TRBV7-9 to TRBJ1-2, with D unresolved. The CDR3 length is 14 residues. Trimming shortened V by 6 bases and J by 3 bases, and 14 bases separated the two germline ends. Germline values: CDR1 SEHNR, CDR2 FQNEAQ (reference sequence).